This T cell receptor beta chain was captured by sequencing in a study of read filtering for tumor transcriptome and immune sequencing. The library was built from approximately 400 ng RNA with molecular barcoded adaptors for alpha/delta and beta/gamma chains. TCRdb ran MiXCR on the reads and lists one entry per CDR3 protein. The top ten hold 16% of the sample, which has 55,000 to 60,000 distinct CDR3 sequences, approximately 13% seen once. This clonotype was counted only a few times. A much bigger clone sits one base away, suggesting this may be a read error. This CDR3 contains 16 residues. Germline CDR1 reads SGHRS; CDR2 reads YFSETQ.

This TCR came from a donor aged 40 or over with multiple myeloma. Material: a population of CD138-negative cells sorted from bone marrow. This rearrangement joins TRBV5-1 to TRBJ1-4; 8 nucleotides agree with TRBD1. The CDR3 spells CASSPGTGAWGEKRFF. The CDR3 DNA is TGCGCCAGCAGCCCGGGGACAGGCGCCTGGGGTGAAAAACGGTTTTTT.